One and the same sample provided the 10 T cell receptor beta chains below, sequenced in a study of radiotherapy plus CTLA-4 blockade in lung cancer. The data were produced by immunoSEQ multiplex PCR, yet TCRdb's version contains in-frame clones alone and is incomplete. The top ten clones hold around two fifths of a sample with over 60,000 clones, over 75% of them seen once. Source: peripheral blood, taken from a patient treated with radiotherapy plus ipilimumab. These receptors originate from a human donor with non-small cell lung cancer that progressed on radiotherapy plus ipilimumab.

The chain combines TRBV11-2 with TRBJ2-1, with 7 bases lining up with TRBD2. The CDR3 is made up of 15 amino acids. V gave up 6 bases and J gave up 0 bases; unmatched junction bases: 5. Per germline, CDR1 SGHAT and CDR2 FQNNGV. CDR3 DNA sequence: TGTGCCAGCAGGCTCGGGGGGAGCTCCTACAATGAGCAGTTCTTC. Its translation: CASRLGGSSYNEQFF. The full variable domain, with the rest looked up from reference TRBV11-2 and TRBJ2-1, is EAGVAQSPRYKIIEKRQSVAFWCNPISGHATLYWYQQILGQGPKLLIQFQNNGVVDDSQLPKDRFSAERLKGVDSTLKIQPAKLEDSAVYLCASRLGGSSYNEQFFGPGTRLTVL.

V is TRBV28 and J is TRBJ2-6, with unresolved D. Germline values: CDR1 MDHEN, CDR2 SYDVKM. CDR3 length: 15 residues. The V end lost 6 bases, the J end lost 2 bases, and 11 bases lay between the germline ends. The CDR3: CASSPLGTGANVLTF. CDR3 coding DNA: TGTGCCAGCAGCCCATTAGGAACTGGGGCCAACGTCCTGACTTTC.

The V gene is TRBV5-1, the J gene TRBJ2-7, with 8 bases identical to TRBD2. The germline gives CDR1 SGHRS, CDR2 YFSETQ. Losses at the gene ends were 0 bases for V and 5 bases for J; bases not matched to a gene: 22. The CDR3 sequence is 20 residues long. The chain's CDR3 is CASSLDTRQGWLAGIDEQYF. The CDR3, as DNA: TGCGCCAGCAGCTTGGATACCCGGCAGGGGTGGTTAGCGGGAATCGACGAGCAGTACTTC.

The chain is built from TRBV19 and TRBJ1-5; 8 positions match TRBD1. With 4 bases clipped from V and 1 base from J, the junction kept 6 bases outside the gene matches. The germline CDR1 and CDR2 sequences are LNHDA and SQIVND (reference sequence). The CDR3 loop spans 16 amino acids. CDR3 nucleotide sequence: TGTGCCAGTAGTACAGGGGGCGCCGTGAGCAATCAGCCCCAGCATTTT. Residues: CASSTGGAVSNQPQHF.

This rearrangement joins TRBV19 to TRBJ2-1; D possibly corresponds to TRBD2 (5 bases). Germline CDR1 and CDR2: LNHDA and SQIVND (reference sequence). There are 15 residues in the CDR3. Trimming left V 5 bases short and J 0 bases short, with 11 bases between. The CDR3 protein is CASSGGPGSYNEQFF. The CDR3 DNA follows: TGTGCCAGTAGTGGCGGGCCCGGCTCCTACAATGAGCAGTTCTTC. The complete variable domain, with remaining parts taken from reference TRBV19 and TRBJ2-1, reads DGGITQSPKYLFRKEGQNVTLSCEQNLNHDAMYWYRQDPGQGLRLIYYSQIVNDFQKGDIAEGYSVSREKKESFPLTVTSAQKNPTAFYLCASSGGPGSYNEQFFGPGTRLTVL.

The chain has TRBV2 and TRBJ2-3; tentatively, D is TRBD2 (5 bases). The V and J ends lost 5 bases and 3 bases respectively, with 21 bases between them. The CDR3 is 17 residues long. CDR1 and CDR2 from the germline V gene are SNHLY and FYNNEI. The chain's CDR3 is CASSIQRARKSTDTQYF. The CDR3 DNA is TGTGCCAGCAGTATTCAGAGGGCCCGAAAGAGTACAGATACGCAGTATTTT.

The chain uses TRBV18 and TRBJ2-5, with D perhaps matching TRBD2 (5 bases). CDR3 length equals 13 residues. Germline lookup yields CDR1 KGHSH and CDR2 LQKENI. The ends were cut back, 4 bases at V and 1 base at J, with 7 bases in the middle. The CDR3 region is CASSLSGQETQYF. The DNA for the CDR3 is TGTGCCAGCTCACTCAGCGGCCAAGAGACCCAGTACTTC. Full variable domain (outside the CDR3, taken from reference TRBV18 and TRBJ2-5): NAGVMQNPRHLVRRRGQEARLRCSPMKGHSHVYWYRQLPEEGLKFMVYLQKENIIDESGMPKERFSAEFPKEGPSILRIQQVVRGDSAAYFCASSLSGQETQYFGPGTRLLVL.

This chain joins TRBV5-1 and TRBJ1-2, with 9 positions matching TRBD1. The germline CDR1 and CDR2 sequences are SGHRS and YFSETQ. CDR3 size: 13 residues. Losses at the gene ends were 3 bases for V and 8 bases for J; bases not matched to a gene: 5. The CDR3 here is CASSWDRAEGYTF. The CDR3 region has the DNA TGCGCCAGCAGCTGGGACAGGGCAGAGGGCTACACCTTC.

This clone was detected once. J is TRBJ1-2 and V is TRBV6-5; D call uncertain. The CDR3 is 12 amino acids. Trimming stripped 0 bases from V and 5 bases from J, with 4 bases between. The V gene's germline CDR1 is MNHEY and CDR2 SVGAGI. The CDR3 DNA reads TGTGCCAGCAGTTACTCTGGGTATGGCTACACCTTC. Protein product: CASSYSGYGYTF.

The chain recombines TRBV30 with TRBJ2-2; no reliable D call. The CDR3 totals 12 residues. Trimming cost V 4 bases and J 4 bases, with 7 bases left between them. CDR1 GTSNPN and CDR2 SVGIG come from the germline V gene (reference sequence). Here the CDR3 DNA reads TGTGCCTGGAACGTCCGCACCGGGGAGCTGTTTTTT. Amino acids: CAWNVRTGELFF.